This TCR beta chain was observed in a study of T cells in localized non-small cell lung cancer. General study results and limits: Elevated blood T cell density was associated with longer overall survival. In adjacent lung, a median around 55 of the top 100 tumor clones were found. Adjacent uninvolved lung had the highest clonality, suggesting focused antigen responses.

Assay: immunoSEQ multiplex PCR; the TCRdb copy retains only in-frame clones and omits some. The sample has tens of thousands of clones; roughly 89% are singletons. This clone was picked up one time. Its antigen remains unidentified. Germline CDR1 and CDR2: MNHEY and SMNVEV (reference sequence). The CDR3 has 15 amino acids. The V and J ends lost 3 bases and 3 bases, in that order; junction bases with no gene match: 3. Material: peripheral blood, obtained before any cancer treatment. The chain employs TRBV27 and TRBJ2-2; 8 bases are a match to TRBD2. The TCR was taken from a woman aged 40-69 years with stage I lung adenocarcinoma. CDR3 sequence (DNA): TGTGCCAGCAGTTTGCGGGGGGAATACACCGGGGAGCTGTTTTTT. Protein: CASSLRGEYTGELFF.